This entry describes one T cell receptor (beta chain). These data are taken from a study of blood T cell repertoires in COVID-19. Profiled with immunoSEQ multiplex PCR; TCRdb holds only in-frame clones, not every one. The table shows fewer than 350,000 clones, with 89% occurring only once. In germline, CDR1 is MGHRA, CDR2 YSYEKL. The CDR3 has 17 amino acids. J was trimmed by 6 bases and V by 0 bases; bases with no gene match: 12. The J gene is TRBJ1-1, the V gene TRBV4-1; 8 nucleotides agree with TRBD1. Sequenced input: PBMCs or T cells enriched from blood (not recorded which). This clonotype was sampled from a woman aged 40-49 years who had recovered from COVID-19. CDR3 in DNA: TGCGCCAGCAGCCAAGATACGACGAGGACAGGGAAGTCTGAAGCTTTCTTT. It encodes CASSQDTTRTGKSEAFF.